Listed below are T cell receptor beta chains from one sample, sequenced in a study of Ad26.COV2.S vaccination and SARS-CoV-2 variants. The table came from immunoSEQ multiplex PCR; TCRdb's copy has only in-frame clones and leaves some out. Of roughly 500,000 clones in the sample, roughly 89% are singletons; the top ten hold about 2.4%. The material was peripheral blood, obtained in a trial of Ad26.COV2.S vaccine versus placebo. The origin of the receptors is a person between 18 and 60 years old who received the Ad26.COV2.S COVID-19 vaccine or a placebo. Both conserved end residues are part of each CDR3. A D gene is named only where the DNA matches it firmly.

CASSQDSGRGEAFF | TGCGCCAGCAGCCAAGATTCCGGCAGGGGGGAAGCTTTCTTT | TRBD1 | TRBJ1-1 | TRBV4-3
CASSLDRAGYGYTF | TGCGCCAGCAGCTTGGACAGAGCGGGCTATGGCTACACCTTC | . | TRBJ1-2 | TRBV5-1
CASSSRRDYGYTF | TGTGCCAGCAGCTCCAGACGGGACTATGGCTACACCTTC | . | TRBJ1-2 | TRBV11-3
CASSQALASGNTDTQYF | TGCGCCAGCAGCCAGGCCCTAGCTAGCGGGAACACAGATACGCAGTATTTT | TRBD2 | TRBJ2-3 | TRBV4-3
CASSREGAGLRNEQFF | TGCGCCAGCAGCCGGGAGGGAGCGGGATTAAGGAATGAGCAGTTCTTC | TRBD2 | TRBJ2-1 | TRBV4-3
CASRPGLSGELFF | TGCGCCAGCAGGCCGGGACTATCCGGGGAGCTGTTTTTT | TRBD2 | TRBJ2-2 | TRBV5-1
CSARLADTQYF | TGCAGTGCTAGGCTTGCAGATACGCAGTATTTT | . | TRBJ2-3 | TRBV20-1
CASSPGQDRFYGYTF | TGTGCCAGCAGTCCGGGACAGGACCGATTCTATGGCTACACCTTC | TRBD1 | TRBJ1-2 | TRBV6-5
CASSLGLGEKLFF | TGTGCCAGCAGCTTAGGTTTGGGCGAAAAACTGTTTTTT | . | TRBJ1-4 | TRBV7-9
CASSVSLWSYNEQFF | TGTGCCAGCAGTGTTAGTTTGTGGTCCTACAATGAGCAGTTCTTC | . | TRBJ2-1 | TRBV28
CASSFSHRWDTQYF | TGTGCCAGCAGTTTCTCTCACCGGTGGGATACGCAGTATTTT | . | TRBJ2-3 | TRBV27
CASSLRSGWEGAFF | TGCGCCAGCAGCTTGAGATCCGGGTGGGAAGGAGCTTTCTTT | . | TRBJ1-1 | TRBV5-1
CASSQNRDNTDTQYF | TGCGCCAGCAGCCAAAACCGGGACAACACAGATACGCAGTATTTT | . | TRBJ2-3 | TRBV4-3
CASRRLESYPSRTDTQYF | TGCGCCAGCAGGCGCCTCGAGTCCTACCCCTCACGCACAGATACGCAGTATTTT | . | TRBJ2-3 | TRBV5-1
CASSPLASQETQYF | TGTGCCAGCAGTCCACTAGCATCCCAAGAGACCCAGTACTTC | . | TRBJ2-5 | TRBV6-2/TRBV6-3
CAWSPRGSEVVRETQYF | TGTGCCTGGAGTCCCCGGGGTAGCGAGGTCGTTCGAGAGACCCAGTACTTC | . | TRBJ2-5 | TRBV30